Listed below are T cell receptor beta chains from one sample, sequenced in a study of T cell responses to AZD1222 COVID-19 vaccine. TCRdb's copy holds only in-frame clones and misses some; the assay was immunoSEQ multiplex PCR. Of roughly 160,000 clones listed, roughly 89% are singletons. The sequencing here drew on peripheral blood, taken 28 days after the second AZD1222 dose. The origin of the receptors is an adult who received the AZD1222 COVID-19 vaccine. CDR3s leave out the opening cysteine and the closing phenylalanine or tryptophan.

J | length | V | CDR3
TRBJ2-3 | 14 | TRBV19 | ASSTGLAFGGDTQY
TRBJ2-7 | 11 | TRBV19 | ASSKDEAYEQY
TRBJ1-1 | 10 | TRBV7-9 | ASSRDRSEAF
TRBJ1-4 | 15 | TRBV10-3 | AISDTPPGRVGEKLF
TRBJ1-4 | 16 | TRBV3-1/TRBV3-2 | ASSQARRGLGTNEKLF
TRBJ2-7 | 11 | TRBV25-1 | ASSEWERVGQY
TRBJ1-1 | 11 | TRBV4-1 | ASSQGDRDEAF
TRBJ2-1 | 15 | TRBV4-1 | ASSLRPGTFSYNEQF
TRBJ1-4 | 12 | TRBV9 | ASSVMGGREKLF
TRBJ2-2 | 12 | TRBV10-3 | AIMEGRNTGELF
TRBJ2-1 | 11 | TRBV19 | ASSVRSYNEQF
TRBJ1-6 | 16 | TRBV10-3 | AISERAGDLSYNSPLH
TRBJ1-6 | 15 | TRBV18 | ASSPEQPSSYNSPLH
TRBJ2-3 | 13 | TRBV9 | ASSVVGRPVDTQY
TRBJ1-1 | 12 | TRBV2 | ASSSFRQGDGAF
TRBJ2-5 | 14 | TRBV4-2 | ASSPRIGGGKETQY
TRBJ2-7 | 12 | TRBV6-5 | ASSYYAVAYEQY
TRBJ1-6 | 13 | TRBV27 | ASSLSGRDSSPLH
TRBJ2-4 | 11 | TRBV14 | ASSRTPKNIQY
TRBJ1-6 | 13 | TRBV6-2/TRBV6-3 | ASSYPDSVREPLH
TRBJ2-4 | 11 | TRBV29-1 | SVQGLAKNIQY
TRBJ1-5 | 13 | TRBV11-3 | ASSSVVRGNQPQH
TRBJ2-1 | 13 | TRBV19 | ASSWGVRSYNEQF
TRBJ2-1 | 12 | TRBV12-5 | ASGSPGLTNEQF
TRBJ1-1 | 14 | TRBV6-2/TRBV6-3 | ASSYSHSRGDTEAF
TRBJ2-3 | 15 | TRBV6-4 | ASSDSTSGGGSDTQY
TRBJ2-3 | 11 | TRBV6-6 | ASRRQGRDTQY
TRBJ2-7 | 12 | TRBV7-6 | ASSLSGGNNEQY
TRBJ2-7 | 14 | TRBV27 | ASSSRQTNRTYEQY
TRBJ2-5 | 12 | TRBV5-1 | ASSLPGGTETQY
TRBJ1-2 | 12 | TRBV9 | ASGPPGEGYGYT
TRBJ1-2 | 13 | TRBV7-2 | ASRPPRGSDYGYT
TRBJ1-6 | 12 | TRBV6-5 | ASSIGGYNSPLH
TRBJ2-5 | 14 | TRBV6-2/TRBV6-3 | ASSYLAGDPQETQY
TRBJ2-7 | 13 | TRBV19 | ATTWGLGSSYEQY
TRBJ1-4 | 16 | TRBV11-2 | ASKSGRGGHTTNEKLF
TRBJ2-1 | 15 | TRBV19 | ASTPGAGGPTYNEQF
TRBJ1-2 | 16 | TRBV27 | ASSPPPETGGLIYGYT
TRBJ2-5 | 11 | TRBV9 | ASNQLDQETQY
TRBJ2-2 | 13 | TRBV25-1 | ASSGPQGNTGELF
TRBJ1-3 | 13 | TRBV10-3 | AISPGTPGRNTIY
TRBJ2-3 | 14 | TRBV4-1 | ASSQDPGHVTDTQY
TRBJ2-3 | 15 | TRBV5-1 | ASSLKDVGGGTDTQY
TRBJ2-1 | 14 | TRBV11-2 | ASSLLAAWSYNEQF
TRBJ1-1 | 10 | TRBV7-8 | ASSLPTEEAF
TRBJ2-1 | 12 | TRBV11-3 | ASSPSGGAREQF
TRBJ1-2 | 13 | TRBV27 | ASTATGGANYGYT
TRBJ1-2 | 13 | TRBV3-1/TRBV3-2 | ASSQNIQGAPGYT
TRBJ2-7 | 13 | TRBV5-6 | ASTLLKQVHYEQY
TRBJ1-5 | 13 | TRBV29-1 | SVVFRGQLNQPQH
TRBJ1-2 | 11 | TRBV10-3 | AISESMGYGYT
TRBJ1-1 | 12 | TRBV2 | ASSEALLYTEAF
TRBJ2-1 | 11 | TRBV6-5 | ASWGQIYNEQF
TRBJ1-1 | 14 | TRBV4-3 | ASSQETGTGSTEAF
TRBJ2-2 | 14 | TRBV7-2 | ASHRRQGINTGELF